The present entry profiles one T cell receptor (beta chain) with its context. Its cognate antigen has yet to be identified. The input lacks base qualities; no much larger clone sits a single base away. Whole blood was collected in K2EDTA tubes by collaborating institutions according to the institutions' own protocols. Collaborator samples were shipped for TCRbeta analysis as frozen whole blood, isolated PBMCs, or DNA extracted from either sample type. The germline V gene supplies CDR1 SGHVS and CDR2 FNYEAQ. Deletion took 6 bases off V and 3 bases off J, with a span of 14 bases between the germline ends. The CDR3 numbers 14 residues from cysteine through phenylalanine. Only CDR3 DNA is held: 42 bases, read in frame from base 1. This entry is derived from a study of blood T cell repertoires in COVID-19 (dated by TCRdb to 2018 to 2021). General notes on the study: Collaborator samples came from the United States, Italy and Spain and covered acute and convalescent phases of COVID-19. The prospective study material was composed of cDNA or gDNA derived from T cells, B-cell-depleted T cells, or PBMCs. The dataset comprised deeply sampled blood TCRbeta repertoires from subjects exposed to, actively infected with, or recovered from COVID-19. The repertoires were released in a freely available public database meant as a resource for research on the immune response to SARS-CoV-2. The samples were drawn from the first 160 participants of the ongoing ImmuneRACE study and from 1,254 subjects provided by 6 global collaborators. Sample metadata almost always included a de-identified subject ID, COVID-19 status, age in years and sex. Where available, HLA class I and class II types were taken from metadata supplied by the sample provider and were not determined by assay-based typing.

TCRbeta CDR3 regions were amplified from genomic DNA using the immunoSEQ Assay, a bias-controlled multiplex PCR. In the source study's methods: The number of nucleated cells in each sample was estimated from the amplification of reference gene primers within the assay. Sequence reads were collapsed and filtered to measure the absolute abundance of every unique TCRbeta CDR3 rearrangement. For each sample, productive Simpson clonality was calculated by taking the square root of Simpson's diversity index across productive rearrangements. This is the immuneACCESS table as TCRdb keeps it, with only in-frame sequences that have V and J called. A part of the clones is gone; compared with another copy, unresolved V genes explain less than half, and the rest is unexplained. V, J and clone size derive from that table, while D and trimming were established from the DNA sequence. For this sample there are hundreds of thousands of clones; around nine tenths appear just once. The top ten hold 4% of the sample.

Findings and caveats that apply to the study as a whole: The quantity of clinical and demographic metadata differed by source and by participant and was supplied without curation.

Input material: peripheral blood. The sequence came from a woman aged 50 to 60 with active or convalescent COVID-19. This sequence uses TRBV7-6 and TRBJ1-1; D gene: possibly TRBD1, on 6 matching bases. In nucleotides, the sequence is TGTGCCAGCAGGCGAGACAGGAAAGACACTGAAGCTTTCTTT. The encoded protein is CASRRDRKDTEAFF.